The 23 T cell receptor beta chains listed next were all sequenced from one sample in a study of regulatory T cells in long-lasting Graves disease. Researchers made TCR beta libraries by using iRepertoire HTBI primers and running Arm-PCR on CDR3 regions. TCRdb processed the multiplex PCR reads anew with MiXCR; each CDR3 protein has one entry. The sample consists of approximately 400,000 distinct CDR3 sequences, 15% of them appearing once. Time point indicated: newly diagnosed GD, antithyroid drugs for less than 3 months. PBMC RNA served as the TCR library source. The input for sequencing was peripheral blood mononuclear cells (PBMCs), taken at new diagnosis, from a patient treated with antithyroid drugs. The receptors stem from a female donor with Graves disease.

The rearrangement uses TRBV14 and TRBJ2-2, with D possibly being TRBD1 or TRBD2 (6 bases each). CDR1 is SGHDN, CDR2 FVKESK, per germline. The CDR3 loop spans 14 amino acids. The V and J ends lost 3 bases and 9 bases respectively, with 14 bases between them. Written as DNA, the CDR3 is TGTGCCAGCAGCCACCCGAGGGGGGCTCGGGAGCTGTTTTTT. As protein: CASSHPRGARELFF. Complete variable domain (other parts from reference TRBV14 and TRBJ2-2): EAGVTQFPSHSVIEKGQTVTLRCDPISGHDNLYWYRRVMGKEIKFLLHFVKESKQDESGMPNNRFLAERTGGTYSTLKVQPAELEDSGVYFCASSHPRGARELFFGEGSRLTVL.

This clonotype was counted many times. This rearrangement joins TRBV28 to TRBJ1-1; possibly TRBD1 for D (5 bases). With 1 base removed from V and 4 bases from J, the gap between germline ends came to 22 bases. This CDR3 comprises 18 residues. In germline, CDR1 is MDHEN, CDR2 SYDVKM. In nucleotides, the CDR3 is TGTGCCAGCAGTTTATATCGCCGCGCAGGGTGGGGGAGCACTGAAGCTTTCTTT. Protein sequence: CASSLYRRAGWGSTEAFF.

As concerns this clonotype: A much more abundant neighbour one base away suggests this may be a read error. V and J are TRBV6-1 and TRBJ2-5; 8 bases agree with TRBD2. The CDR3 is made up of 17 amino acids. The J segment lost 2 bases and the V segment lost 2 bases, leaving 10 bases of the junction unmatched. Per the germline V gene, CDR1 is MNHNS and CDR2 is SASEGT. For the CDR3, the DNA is TGTGCCAGCAGTGAAACCCCCGGGGGGGGTGTACAAGAGACCCAGTACTTC. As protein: CASSETPGGGVQETQYF.

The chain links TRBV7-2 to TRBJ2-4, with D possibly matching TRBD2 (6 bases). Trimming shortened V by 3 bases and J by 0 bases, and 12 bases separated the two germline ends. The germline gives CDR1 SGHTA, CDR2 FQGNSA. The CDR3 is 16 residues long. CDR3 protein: CASSFGGSGAKNIQYF. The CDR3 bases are TGTGCCAGCAGCTTTGGGGGGTCGGGAGCCAAAAACATTCAGTACTTC.

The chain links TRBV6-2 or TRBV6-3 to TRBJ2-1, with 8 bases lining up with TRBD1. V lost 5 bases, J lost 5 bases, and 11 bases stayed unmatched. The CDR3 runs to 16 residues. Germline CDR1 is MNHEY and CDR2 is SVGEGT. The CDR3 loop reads CASSETGTGSNNEQFF. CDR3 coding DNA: TGTGCCAGCAGTGAAACCGGGACAGGCAGTAACAATGAGCAGTTCTTC.

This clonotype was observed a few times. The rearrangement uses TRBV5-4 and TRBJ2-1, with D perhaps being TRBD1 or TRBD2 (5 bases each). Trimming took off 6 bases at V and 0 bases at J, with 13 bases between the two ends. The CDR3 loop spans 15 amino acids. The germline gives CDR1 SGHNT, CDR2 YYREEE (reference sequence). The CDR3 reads CASMVGEISYNEQFF. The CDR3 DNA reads TGTGCCAGCATGGTGGGGGAGATCTCCTACAATGAGCAGTTCTTC.

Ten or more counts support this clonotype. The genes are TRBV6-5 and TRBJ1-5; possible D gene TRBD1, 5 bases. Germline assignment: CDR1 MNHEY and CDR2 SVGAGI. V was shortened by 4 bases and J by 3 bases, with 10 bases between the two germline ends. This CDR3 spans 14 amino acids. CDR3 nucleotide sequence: TGTGCCAGCAGTTCCGCGGGGCACAATCAGCCCCAGCATTTT. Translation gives CASSSAGHNQPQHF.

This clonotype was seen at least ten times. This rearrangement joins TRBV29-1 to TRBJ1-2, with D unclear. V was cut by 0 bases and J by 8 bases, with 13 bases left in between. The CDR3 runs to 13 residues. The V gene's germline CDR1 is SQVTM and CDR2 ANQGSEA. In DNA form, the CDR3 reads TGCAGCGTTGAAGAAGGACCAAGGGCCGGCTACACCTTC. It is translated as CSVEEGPRAGYTF.

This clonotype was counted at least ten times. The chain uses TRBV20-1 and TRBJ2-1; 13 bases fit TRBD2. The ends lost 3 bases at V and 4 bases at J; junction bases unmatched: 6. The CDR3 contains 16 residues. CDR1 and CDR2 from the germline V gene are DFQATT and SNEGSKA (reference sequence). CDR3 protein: CSASGTSGAVYNEQFF. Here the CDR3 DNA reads TGCAGTGCTAGTGGGACTAGCGGGGCGGTATACAATGAGCAGTTCTTC.

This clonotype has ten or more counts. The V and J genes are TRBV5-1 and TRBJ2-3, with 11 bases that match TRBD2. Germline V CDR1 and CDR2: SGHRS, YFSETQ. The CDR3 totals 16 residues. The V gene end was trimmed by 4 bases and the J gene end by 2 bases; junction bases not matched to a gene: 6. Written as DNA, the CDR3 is TGCGCCAGCAGCACCCGACTAGCGGGACCCACAGATACGCAGTATTTT. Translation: CASSTRLAGPTDTQYF. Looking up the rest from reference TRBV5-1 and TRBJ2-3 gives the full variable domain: KAGVTQTPRYLIKTRGQQVTLSCSPISGHRSVSWYQQTPGQGLQFLFEYFSETQRNKGNFPGRFSGRQFSNSRSEMNVSTLELGDSALYLCASSTRLAGPTDTQYFGPGTRLTVL.

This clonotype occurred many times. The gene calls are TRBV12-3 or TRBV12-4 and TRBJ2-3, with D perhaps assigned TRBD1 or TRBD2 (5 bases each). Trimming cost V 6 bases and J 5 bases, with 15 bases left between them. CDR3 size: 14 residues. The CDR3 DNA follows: TGTGCCAGCAGGCCGCCGGGACGACAAGATACGCAGTATTTT. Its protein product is CASRPPGRQDTQYF.

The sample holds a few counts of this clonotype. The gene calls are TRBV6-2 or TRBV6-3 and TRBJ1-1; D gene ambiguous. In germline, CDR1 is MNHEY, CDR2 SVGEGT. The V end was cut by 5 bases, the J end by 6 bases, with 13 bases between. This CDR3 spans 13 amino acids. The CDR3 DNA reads TGTGCCAGCAGTGCCGGGAGGTGGCCTGAAGCTTTCTTT. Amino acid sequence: CASSAGRWPEAFF.

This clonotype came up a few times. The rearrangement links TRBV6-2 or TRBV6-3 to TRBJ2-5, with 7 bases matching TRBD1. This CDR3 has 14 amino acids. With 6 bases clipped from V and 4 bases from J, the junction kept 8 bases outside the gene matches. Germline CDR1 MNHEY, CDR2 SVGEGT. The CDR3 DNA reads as TGTGCCAGCAGAGAAGACAGGGTCCGAGAGACCCAGTACTTC. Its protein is CASREDRVRETQYF.

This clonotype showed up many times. The CDR3 DNA is TGTGCCAGCAGTGAGCAAGACAGGGTGTTATGGACTGAAGCTTTCTTT. Protein sequence: CASSEQDRVLWTEAFF. The chain is built from TRBV6-1 and TRBJ1-1, with 7 bases aligning to TRBD1. J lost 5 bases, V lost 3 bases, and 12 bases had no gene match. CDR3 length: 16 residues. Germline CDR1 reads MNHNS; CDR2 reads SASEGT.

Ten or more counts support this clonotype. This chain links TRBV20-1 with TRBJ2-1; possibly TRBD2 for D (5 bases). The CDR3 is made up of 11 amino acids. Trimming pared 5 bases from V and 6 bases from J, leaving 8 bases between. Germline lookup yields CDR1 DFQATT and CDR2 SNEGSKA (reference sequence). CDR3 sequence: CSAEGSNEQFF. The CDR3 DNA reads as TGCAGTGCTGAGGGTAGCAATGAGCAGTTCTTC.

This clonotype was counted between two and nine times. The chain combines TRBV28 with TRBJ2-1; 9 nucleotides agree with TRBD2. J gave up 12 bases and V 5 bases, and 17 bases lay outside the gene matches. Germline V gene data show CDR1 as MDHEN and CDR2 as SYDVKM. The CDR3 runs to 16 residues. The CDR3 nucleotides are TGTGCCAGCAGTCCCCCCGGGACTAGCAGAAGAGGATGGCAGTTCTTC. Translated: CASSPPGTSRRGWQFF.

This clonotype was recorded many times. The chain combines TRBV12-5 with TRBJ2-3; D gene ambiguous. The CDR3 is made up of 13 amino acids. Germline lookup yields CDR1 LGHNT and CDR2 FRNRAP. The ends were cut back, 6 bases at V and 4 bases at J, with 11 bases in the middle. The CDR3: CASGRSPPDTQYF. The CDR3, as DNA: TGTGCTAGTGGCAGATCTCCCCCAGATACGCAGTATTTT.

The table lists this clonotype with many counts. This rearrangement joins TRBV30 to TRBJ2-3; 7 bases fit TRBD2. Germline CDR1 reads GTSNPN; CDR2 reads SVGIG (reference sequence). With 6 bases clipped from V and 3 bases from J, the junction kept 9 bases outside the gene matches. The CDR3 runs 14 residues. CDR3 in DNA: TGTGCCTGCCCAGCGGGACCCACAACAGATACGCAGTATTTT. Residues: CACPAGPTTDTQYF. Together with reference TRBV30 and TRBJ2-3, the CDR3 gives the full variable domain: SQTIHQWPATLVQPVGSPLSLECTVEGTSNPNLYWYRQAAGRGLQLLFYSVGIGQISSEVPQNLSASRPQDRQFILSSKKLLLSDSGFYLCACPAGPTTDTQYFGPGTRLTVL.

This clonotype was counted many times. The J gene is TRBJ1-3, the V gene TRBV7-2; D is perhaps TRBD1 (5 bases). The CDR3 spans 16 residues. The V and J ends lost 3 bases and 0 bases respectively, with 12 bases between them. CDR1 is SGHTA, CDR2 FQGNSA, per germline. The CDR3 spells CASSFLYRLSGNTIYF. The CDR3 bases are TGTGCCAGCAGCTTTTTATACAGGCTCTCTGGAAACACCATATATTTT.

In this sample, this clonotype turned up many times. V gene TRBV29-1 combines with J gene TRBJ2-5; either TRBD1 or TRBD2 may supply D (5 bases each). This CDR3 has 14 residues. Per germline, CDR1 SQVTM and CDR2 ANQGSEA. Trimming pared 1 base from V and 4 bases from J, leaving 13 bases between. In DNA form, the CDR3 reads TGCAGCGTTGAAGCGGCCAAGAGGGGAGAGACCCAGTACTTC. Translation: CSVEAAKRGETQYF.

CDR3 DNA: TGTGCCAGCAGCTTATTTTCTCGGGGACAGGGGTTGGACACCATATATTTT. It encodes CASSLFSRGQGLDTIYF. This rearrangement joins TRBV7-2 to TRBJ1-3; 10 bases match TRBD1. Per germline, CDR1 SGHTA and CDR2 FQGNSA. There are 17 residues in the CDR3. The trim removed 2 bases at V and 8 bases at J, leaving 12 bases unmatched. The full variable domain, rest sourced from reference TRBV7-2 and TRBJ1-3, is GAGVSQSPSNKVTEKGKDVELRCDPISGHTALYWYRQSLGQGLEFLIYFQGNSAPDKSGLPSDRFSAERTGGSVSTLTIQRTQQEDSAVYLCASSLFSRGQGLDTIYFGEGSWLTVV.

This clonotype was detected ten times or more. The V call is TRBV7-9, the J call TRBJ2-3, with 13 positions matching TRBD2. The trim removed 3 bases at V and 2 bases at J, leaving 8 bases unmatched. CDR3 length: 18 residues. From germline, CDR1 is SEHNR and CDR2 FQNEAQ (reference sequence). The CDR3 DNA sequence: TGTGCCAGCAGCTTCCACCCTACTAGCGGGGGGGCCACAGATACGCAGTATTTT. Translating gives CASSFHPTSGGATDTQYF.

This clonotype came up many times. The CDR3 DNA sequence: TGTGCGTCGGGGCGACTACTTAACTATGGCTACACCTTC. This gives the protein CASGRLLNYGYTF. The genes are TRBV2 and TRBJ1-2; tentatively, D is TRBD1 (5 bases). CDR1 and CDR2 (germline): SNHLY, FYNNEI. The CDR3 spans 13 residues. Full variable domain (outside the CDR3, taken from reference TRBV2 and TRBJ1-2): EPEVTQTPSHQVTQMGQEVILRCVPISNHLYFYWYRQILGQKVEFLVSFYNNEISEKSEIFDDQFSVERPDGSNFTLKIRSTKLEDSAMYFCASGRLLNYGYTFGSGTRLTVV.